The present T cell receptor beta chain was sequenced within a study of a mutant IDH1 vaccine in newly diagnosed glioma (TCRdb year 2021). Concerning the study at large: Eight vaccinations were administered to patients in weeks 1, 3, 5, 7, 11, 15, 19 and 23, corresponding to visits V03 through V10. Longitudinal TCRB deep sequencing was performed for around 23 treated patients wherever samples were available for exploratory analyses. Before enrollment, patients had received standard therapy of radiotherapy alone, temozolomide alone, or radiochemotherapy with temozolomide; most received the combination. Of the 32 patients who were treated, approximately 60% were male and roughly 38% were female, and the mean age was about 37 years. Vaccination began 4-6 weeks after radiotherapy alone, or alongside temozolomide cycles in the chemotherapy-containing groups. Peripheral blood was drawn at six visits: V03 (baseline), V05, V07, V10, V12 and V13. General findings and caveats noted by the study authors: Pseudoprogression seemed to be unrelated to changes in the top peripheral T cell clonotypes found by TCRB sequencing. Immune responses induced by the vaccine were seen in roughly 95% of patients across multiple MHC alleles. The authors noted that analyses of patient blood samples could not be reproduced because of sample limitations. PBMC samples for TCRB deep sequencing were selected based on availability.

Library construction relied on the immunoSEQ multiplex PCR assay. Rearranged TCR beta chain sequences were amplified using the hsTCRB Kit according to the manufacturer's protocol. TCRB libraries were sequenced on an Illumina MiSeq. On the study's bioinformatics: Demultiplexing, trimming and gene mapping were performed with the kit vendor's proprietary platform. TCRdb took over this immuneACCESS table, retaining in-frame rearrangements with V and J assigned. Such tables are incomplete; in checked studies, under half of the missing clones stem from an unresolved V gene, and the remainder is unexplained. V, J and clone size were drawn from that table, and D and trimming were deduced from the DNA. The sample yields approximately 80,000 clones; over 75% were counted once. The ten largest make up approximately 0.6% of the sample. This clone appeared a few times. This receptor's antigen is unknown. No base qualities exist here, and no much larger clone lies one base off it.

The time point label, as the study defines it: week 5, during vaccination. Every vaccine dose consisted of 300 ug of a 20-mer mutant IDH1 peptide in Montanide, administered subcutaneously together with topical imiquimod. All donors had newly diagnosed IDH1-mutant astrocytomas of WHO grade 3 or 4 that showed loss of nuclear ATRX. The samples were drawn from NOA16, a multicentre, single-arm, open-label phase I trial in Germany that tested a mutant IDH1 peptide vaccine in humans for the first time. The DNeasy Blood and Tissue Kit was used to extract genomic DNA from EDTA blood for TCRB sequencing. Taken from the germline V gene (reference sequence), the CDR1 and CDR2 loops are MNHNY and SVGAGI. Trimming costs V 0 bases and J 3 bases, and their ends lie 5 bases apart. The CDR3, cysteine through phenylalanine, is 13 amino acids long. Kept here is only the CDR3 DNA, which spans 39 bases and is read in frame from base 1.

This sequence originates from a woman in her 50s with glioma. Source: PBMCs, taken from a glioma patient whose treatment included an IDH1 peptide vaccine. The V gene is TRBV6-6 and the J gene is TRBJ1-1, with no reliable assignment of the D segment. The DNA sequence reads TGTGCCAGCAGTTACTCGAGGCACACTGAAGCTTTCTTT. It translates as CASSYSRHTEAFF.